The present entry profiles one T cell receptor beta chain with its context. No antigen is known for it. The input lacks base qualities; no much larger clone sits a single base away. TCRbeta CDR3 regions were amplified from genomic DNA by means of the immunoSEQ Assay, a bias-controlled multiplex PCR. In the original analysis: The number of nucleated cells in each sample was estimated from the amplification of reference gene primers within the assay. To quantify the absolute abundance of each unique TCRbeta CDR3 rearrangement, sequence reads were collapsed and filtered. Productive Simpson clonality was computed per sample as the square root of Simpson's diversity index over productive rearrangements. The source is immuneACCESS, and TCRdb retained only in-frame sequences with V and J called. Part of the clones is not carried over; for the studies checked, unresolved V genes explain less than half of this, and the remainder is unexplained. That table furnishes V, J and clone size, whereas the DNA furnished D and trimming. For this sample the table gives about 200,000 clones, of which 85% to 90% were detected only once. The ten largest account for about 1.2% of the sample.

The sample comes from a study of blood T cell repertoires in COVID-19 (TCRdb year 2020). Background on the whole study: Samples from collaborators originated in the United States, Italy and Spain and spanned both the acute and convalescent phases of COVID-19. The material from the prospective study consisted of cDNA or gDNA derived from T cells, B-cell-depleted T cells, or PBMCs. Subjects who had been exposed to COVID-19, were actively infected with it, or had recovered from it provided the deeply sampled blood TCRbeta repertoires that made up the dataset. The repertoires were released in a freely available public database meant as a resource for research on the immune response to SARS-CoV-2. The samples were drawn from the first 160 participants of the ongoing ImmuneRACE study and from about 1,200 subjects provided by 6 global collaborators. A de-identified subject ID, COVID-19 status, age in years and sex were almost always included in the sample metadata. Where available, HLA class I and class II types were taken from metadata supplied by the sample provider and were not determined by assay-based typing. Overall results and qualifications from the work: The amount of clinical and demographic metadata varied by source and participant and was provided uncurated.

Enrolling through a virtual design, the prospective study's participants ranged in age from about 18 to 100 years and lived across 24 United States geographic areas. Cohort assignment in the prospective study relied on participant-reported clinical history from a screening survey and a study questionnaire. Recovered participants in ImmuneRACE Cohort 3 were defined as having two consecutive negative NP/OP PCR tests, clearance from a healthcare professional, or resolution of symptoms. Each participant in the prospective study had whole blood, serum and a nasopharyngeal or oropharyngeal swab collected by mobile phlebotomists. Over a roughly 2-month period, participants in the prospective study had the option of providing additional blood draws and questionnaires. Before DNA extraction, prospective study blood samples were shipped either frozen or at room temperature. Spanning cysteine to phenylalanine, the CDR3 consists of 11 amino acids. Of the read, only the CDR3 DNA is kept; its 33 bases are in frame from base 1. V was cut back by 3 bases and J by 12 bases, leaving a gap of 9 bases between them.

The chain couples TRBV12-3 or TRBV12-4 to TRBJ2-1; no D segment can be confidently identified. This receptor was taken from a man younger than 45 who had recovered from COVID-19. The sequenced material came from PBMCs or T cells enriched from blood (not recorded which). For the CDR3, the sequence is CASSFLAGQFF. The nucleotide sequence is TGTGCCAGCAGTTTTTTGGCTGGGCAGTTCTTC.